This record concerns one T cell receptor (beta chain) sequence. Assay used: immunoSEQ multiplex PCR; TCRdb lists only in-frame clones, some missing. In the table there are about 180,000 clones, 84% of which are singletons. The data derive from a study of blood T cell repertoires in COVID-19. Study background: From T cells, B-cell-depleted T cells, or PBMCs came the material, which was cDNA or gDNA.

Participants had their cohort set by participant-reported clinical history. In Cohort 3, a recovered donor had either two negative PCRs, clearance, or symptom resolution. The length of the CDR3 is 15 residues. J gave up 8 bases and V 0 bases, and 5 bases lay outside the gene matches. CDR1 is SGHNT and CDR2 is YYREEE in the germline V gene (reference sequence). The rearrangement uses TRBV5-4 and TRBJ2-1; 10 nucleotides line up with TRBD2. This TCR was sampled from a man over 45 who had recovered from COVID-19. Material for sequencing was PBMCs or T cells enriched from blood (not recorded which). The DNA of the CDR3 is TGTGCCAGCAGCTTGGGAGCGGGGGGGCAGGATGAGCAGTTCTTC. This sequence encodes CASSLGAGGQDEQFF.